Sequencing of this T cell receptor beta chain was carried out in a study of blood T cell repertoires in COVID-19. Study context: In each case, the material was cDNA or gDNA derived from T cells, B-cell-depleted T cells, or PBMCs.

Deletions cut 4 bases from V and 8 bases from J, with 14 bases between. Per germline, CDR1 SGHRS and CDR2 YFSETQ. The CDR3 runs 13 residues. This clone was seen once. Enrollees, about 18 to 95 years old, lived in about two dozen US areas. In the original workflow: By means of reference gene primer amplification, nucleated cell counts were estimated. Here immunoSEQ multiplex PCR was the method, and the copy in TCRdb shows in-frame clones only, minus some. The V and J calls and the clone size are those of that table, but D and trimming were determined from the DNA. The table lists hundreds of thousands of clones, approximately 86% of them singletons, with under 9.5% in the top ten.

This sequence joins TRBV5-1 and TRBJ2-3; possible D gene TRBD1, 6 bases. The TCR comes from a woman aged 55 to 70 who had recovered from COVID-19. Material for sequencing was PBMCs or T cells enriched from blood (not recorded which). CDR3 DNA: TGCGCCAGCAGCAAGGACAGCGCCGGTACGCAGTATTTT. Amino acid sequence: CASSKDSAGTQYF.